This T cell receptor (beta chain) was sequenced in a study of CD8+ T cells in alopecia areata. About the research overall: A regimen of oral tofacitinib, 5 to 10 mg twice daily, was given to treated patients.

Study-wide results and limits: Greater clonality was observed in lesional scalp samples, especially alopecia totalis/universalis, versus normal scalp.

Researchers gathered lesional scalp punch biopsies and peripheral blood from patients with alopecia areata. Regarding this clone: Its antigen is currently unknown.

Sequencing templates came from extracted RNA that was reverse transcribed into cDNA. Clones were sequenced by immunoSEQ multiplex PCR, and TCRdb holds only the in-frame ones, with some missing. This sample has about 150,000 clones; approximately 45% occur once, and the top ten carry over 5.5%. This sequence was found in a human donor with alopecia areata. Sequences were obtained from CD4+ T cells sorted from blood.

The CDR3 is CAWSVGAGGQGQPQHF. The CDR3, as DNA: TGTGCCTGGAGTGTAGGCGCCGGGGGGCAGGGTCAGCCCCAGCATTTT. The V gene is TRBV30, the J gene TRBJ1-5, with D maybe TRBD1 (6 bases). CDR3 length: 16 amino acids. V gave up 0 bases and J gave up 6 bases, with 18 bases separating them. CDR1 and CDR2 (germline): GTSNPN, SVGIG (reference sequence).